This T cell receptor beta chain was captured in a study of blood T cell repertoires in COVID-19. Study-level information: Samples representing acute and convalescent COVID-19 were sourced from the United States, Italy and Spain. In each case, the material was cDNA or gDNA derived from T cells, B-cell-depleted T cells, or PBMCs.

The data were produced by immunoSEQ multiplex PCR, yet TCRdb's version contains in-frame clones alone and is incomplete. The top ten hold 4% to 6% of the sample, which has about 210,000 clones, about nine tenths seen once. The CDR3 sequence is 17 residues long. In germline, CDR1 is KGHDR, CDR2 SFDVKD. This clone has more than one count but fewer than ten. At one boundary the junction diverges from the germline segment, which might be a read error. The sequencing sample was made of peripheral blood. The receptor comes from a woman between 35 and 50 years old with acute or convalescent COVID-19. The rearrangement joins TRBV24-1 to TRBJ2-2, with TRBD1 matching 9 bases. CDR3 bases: TGTGCCACCAGTGATTCCTACAGGGGGCCGAATACCGGGGAGCTGTTTTTT. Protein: CATSDSYRGPNTGELFF.